The 29 T cell receptor beta chains reported below all come from one sample, sequenced in a study of T cell repertoires in cytomegalovirus infection. In TCRdb, the reads were re-called with MiXCR into one record per CDR3 protein. The data contain about 360,000 distinct CDR3 sequences, 15% to 20% of them singletons. The sample was PBMCs. These receptors were collected from a human donor in good health (CMV status not recorded). Some clones in this sample may be carry-over from other donors' samples.

This clonotype appeared many times. This chain links TRBV19 with TRBJ1-1; D call uncertain. V was cut by 2 bases and J by 1 base, with 5 bases left in between. In germline, CDR1 is LNHDA, CDR2 SQIVND (reference sequence). The length of the CDR3 is 13 residues. This CDR3 is CASSILANTEAFF. For the CDR3, the DNA is TGTGCCAGTAGTATATTGGCGAACACTGAAGCTTTCTTT.

The chain is built from TRBV6-5 and TRBJ2-7; D possibly corresponds to TRBD2 (5 bases). The V gene's germline CDR1 is MNHEY and CDR2 SVGAGI. V was cut by 6 bases and J by 3 bases, with 15 bases left in between. This CDR3 has 14 amino acids. CDR3 bases: TGTGCCAGCAGGAAAACGGGTGAGGGCTACGAGCAGTACTTC. It codes for CASRKTGEGYEQYF.

This clonotype has ten or more counts. Written as DNA, the CDR3 is TGTGCCAGCAGCCCAACTACTACCAACACCGGGGAGCTGTTTTTT. This sequence encodes CASSPTTTNTGELFF. The chain uses TRBV7-9 and TRBJ2-2; D remains ambiguous. CDR3 length equals 15 residues. V lost 5 bases and J 2 bases, leaving 12 bases between the germline ends. Per germline, CDR1 SEHNR and CDR2 FQNEAQ (reference sequence).

This clonotype has only one observation. V gene TRBV7-2 combines with J gene TRBJ2-1, with 9 positions matching TRBD1. The junction had 10 bases not matched to a gene; V was cut back by 8 bases and J by 5 bases. The germline gives CDR1 SGHTA, CDR2 FQGNSA. The CDR3 spans 15 residues. CDR3 sequence: CASLAGTGYHNEQFF. The CDR3 coding sequence is TGTGCCAGCCTTGCCGGGACAGGGTACCACAATGAGCAGTTCTTC.

This clonotype was counted a few times. The rearrangement links TRBV5-4 to TRBJ1-2; tentative D call: TRBD1 (5 bases). CDR1 is SGHNT, CDR2 YYREEE, per germline (reference sequence). Trimming stripped 0 bases from V and 5 bases from J, with 11 bases between. The CDR3 has 14 residues. CDR3 amino acids: CASSLEGRGYGYTF. The CDR3 DNA reads as TGTGCCAGCAGCTTGGAGGGACGGGGTTATGGCTACACCTTC.

This clonotype occurred a few times. The chain links TRBV18 to TRBJ1-4; 8 bases are a match to TRBD1. The CDR3 consists of 16 residues. The trim removed 2 bases at V and 5 bases at J, leaving 7 bases unmatched. From germline, CDR1 is KGHSH and CDR2 LQKENI. Here the CDR3 reads CASSPYLGQENEKLFF. The CDR3 nucleotides are TGTGCCAGCTCACCATACCTGGGACAGGAGAATGAAAAACTGTTTTTT. Full variable domain (remainder filled in from reference TRBV18 and TRBJ1-4): NAGVMQNPRHLVRRRGQEARLRCSPMKGHSHVYWYRQLPEEGLKFMVYLQKENIIDESGMPKERFSAEFPKEGPSILRIQQVVRGDSAAYFCASSPYLGQENEKLFFGSGTQLSVL.

The chain recombines TRBV15 with TRBJ1-2; no clear D gene. Germline-derived CDR1 and CDR2 are LNHNV and YYDKDF (reference sequence). This CDR3 is built from 12 residues. Trimming removed 1 base at V and 8 bases at J, with 8 bases between. The CDR3, as DNA: TGTGCCACCAGCAGAGGGGAAGACGGCTACACCTTC. Translating it yields CATSRGEDGYTF. The variable domain in full, with the rest retrieved from reference TRBV15 and TRBJ1-2, is DAMVIQNPRYQVTQFGKPVTLSCSQTLNHNVMYWYQQKSSQAPKLLFHYYDKDFNNEADTPDNFQSRRPNTSFCFLDIRSPGLGDTAMYLCATSRGEDGYTFGSGTRLTVV.

This clonotype was seen only a few times. V is TRBV10-3 and J is TRBJ1-2; D gene unclear. This CDR3 has 13 amino acids. Germline V CDR1 and CDR2: ENHRY, SYGVKD. The V gene lost 6 bases and the J gene lost 2 bases, with 10 bases spanning the gap. CDR3 nucleotide sequence: TGTGCCATCAGACGACCGGAAAACTATGGCTACACCTTC. Its protein is CAIRRPENYGYTF.

This chain uses TRBV28 with TRBJ1-4, with D possibly TRBD1 on 5 matching bases. The germline V and J ends were trimmed by 4 bases and 7 bases, with 16 bases remaining between them. CDR3 length: 15 residues. Germline lookup yields CDR1 MDHEN and CDR2 SYDVKM. For the CDR3, the DNA is TGTGCCAGCAGTTCTAGGGGCCGATGGGGTGAAAAACTGTTTTTT. This encodes CASSSRGRWGEKLFF.

A few counts support this clonotype. J is TRBJ2-3 and V is TRBV7-2, with 8 bases lining up with TRBD2. The CDR3 loop spans 18 amino acids. Germline-derived CDR1 and CDR2 are SGHTA and FQGNSA. Trimming at V came to 4 bases and at J to 3 bases, leaving 15 bases not matched to a gene. CDR3 loop: CASSSGGGSQALTDTQYF. The CDR3 bases are TGTGCCAGCAGCTCGGGGGGGGGGAGCCAGGCGTTAACAGATACGCAGTATTTT.

This clonotype came up a few times. This may arise from a read error, as a much more abundant clone is one base away. This chain connects TRBV28 to TRBJ2-5; the D is unclear. V was pared by 5 bases and J by 2 bases, with 6 bases between. Per the germline V gene, CDR1 is MDHEN and CDR2 is SYDVKM. This CDR3 has 12 residues. CDR3 nucleotide sequence: TGTGCCAGCAGTGTCCTACAAGAGACCCAGTACTTC. It specifies CASSVLQETQYF.

This clonotype came up a few times. The J gene is TRBJ2-1, the V gene TRBV15; D gene unclear. The CDR3 is 13 amino acids. The V end lost 0 bases, the J end lost 7 bases, and 7 bases lay between the germline ends. CDR1 and CDR2 from the germline V gene are LNHNV and YYDKDF (reference sequence). The CDR3 is CATSRDMKNEQFF. CDR3 DNA sequence: TGTGCCACCAGCAGAGATATGAAGAATGAGCAGTTCTTC. The full variable domain, completed using reference TRBV15 and TRBJ2-1, is DAMVIQNPRYQVTQFGKPVTLSCSQTLNHNVMYWYQQKSSQAPKLLFHYYDKDFNNEADTPDNFQSRRPNTSFCFLDIRSPGLGDTAMYLCATSRDMKNEQFFGPGTRLTVL.

The rearrangement joins TRBV7-9 to TRBJ1-2; 9 bases agree with TRBD1. The CDR3 consists of 13 residues. V gave up 5 bases and J gave up 5 bases; unmatched junction bases: 3. Germline V gives CDR1 SEHNR, CDR2 FQNEAQ (reference sequence). Written as DNA, the CDR3 is TGTGCCAGCAGCCAGACAGGGGGATATGGCTACACCTTC. Translating gives CASSQTGGYGYTF.

This clonotype occurred a few times. The chain joins TRBV5-3 to TRBJ2-2; the D gene is possibly TRBD2 (5 bases). TRBV5-3 counts as an open reading frame of uncertain function. V was pared by 8 bases and J by 7 bases, with 15 bases between. The CDR3 consists of 13 residues. In DNA, the CDR3 is TGTGCCAGCTCGGGGATTTTCGGCGGGGAGCTGTTTTTT. This codes for CASSGIFGGELFF.

This clonotype was picked up many times. Here the CDR3 DNA reads TGTGCCAGCAGCCCGGTTGATAGCGGGAGTGTTGAGCAGTACGTC. It codes for CASSPVDSGSVEQYV. This chain joins TRBV6-1 and TRBJ2-7; TRBD2 aligns across 9 bases. V trimming: 6 bases; J trimming: 7 bases; junction bases outside the gene matches: 13. Per the germline V gene, CDR1 is MNHNS and CDR2 is SASEGT. There are 15 residues in the CDR3.

This clonotype was detected many times. The chain employs TRBV7-9 and TRBJ2-3; 12 positions agree with TRBD1. The CDR3 loop spans 16 amino acids. The V gene end was trimmed by 2 bases and the J gene end by 2 bases; junction bases not matched to a gene: 2. In germline, CDR1 is SEHNR, CDR2 FQNEAQ (reference sequence). As DNA, the CDR3 is TGTGCCAGCAGCTTAAGGGGACAGGGGGCCACAGATACGCAGTATTTT. Amino acids: CASSLRGQGATDTQYF.

This clonotype showed up many times. This chain joins TRBV27 and TRBJ1-1; weak D call: TRBD1 (5 bases). This CDR3 contains 14 residues. Germline values: CDR1 MNHEY, CDR2 SMNVEV (reference sequence). Trimming shortened V by 6 bases and J by 0 bases, and 11 bases separated the two germline ends. The CDR3 protein is CASRGVGVNTEAFF. The CDR3 nucleotides are TGTGCCAGCAGGGGGGTAGGGGTGAACACTGAAGCTTTCTTT.

This clonotype has a count of ten or more. The CDR3 loop is CASSFWDPGTPRPEAFF. The CDR3 DNA sequence: TGTGCCAGCAGCTTCTGGGACCCCGGGACACCGAGACCTGAAGCTTTCTTT. This rearrangement joins TRBV7-2 to TRBJ1-1; TRBD1 is a possible D gene (6 bases). The CDR3 has 17 amino acids. Germline-derived CDR1 and CDR2 are SGHTA and FQGNSA. V shed 3 bases and J shed 6 bases, with 23 bases lying between them. Full variable domain (outside the CDR3, taken from reference TRBV7-2 and TRBJ1-1): GAGVSQSPSNKVTEKGKDVELRCDPISGHTALYWYRQSLGQGLEFLIYFQGNSAPDKSGLPSDRFSAERTGGSVSTLTIQRTQQEDSAVYLCASSFWDPGTPRPEAFFGQGTRLTVV.

Ten or more counts support this clonotype. The chain uses TRBV10-3 and TRBJ1-2; perhaps TRBD1 as D (6 bases). The CDR3 covers 13 residues. V was cut by 2 bases and J by 9 bases, with 13 bases left in between. Germline CDR1 and CDR2: ENHRY and SYGVKD. CDR3 in DNA: TGTGCCATCAGTGAGGCTCTGGGGGCAAGCTACACCTTC. Protein product: CAISEALGASYTF.

This clonotype appeared a few times. The chain joins TRBV7-8 to TRBJ1-4; 10 bases align to TRBD1. This CDR3 region has 15 residues. The J segment lost 8 bases and the V segment lost 5 bases, leaving 8 bases of the junction unmatched. Germline V gene data show CDR1 as SGHVS and CDR2 as FQNEAQ. CDR3 coding DNA: TGTGCCAGCAGCCGTGATGGGACAGGGGTCGAAAAACTGTTTTTT. Translation: CASSRDGTGVEKLFF.

The chain carries TRBV12-3 or TRBV12-4 and TRBJ2-3, with 9 bases matching TRBD2. The CDR3 covers 16 residues. V dropped 7 bases and J dropped 0; count of bases not matched to a gene: 8. The CDR3 spells CASTSGLAFSTDTQYF. The DNA for the CDR3 is TGTGCCAGCACAAGCGGACTAGCGTTTAGCACAGATACGCAGTATTTT.

V gene TRBV2 combines with J gene TRBJ2-7, with D perhaps matching TRBD1 (6 bases). V was clipped by 11 bases and J by 4 bases, with 18 bases between them. This CDR3 is 13 amino acids long. CDR1 and CDR2 (germline): SNHLY, FYNNEI. DNA for the CDR3: TGTGCCGCCACCGTACCGGGACAATACGAGCAGTACTTC. Its translation is CAATVPGQYEQYF.

This clonotype was counted only a few times. The chain couples TRBV7-9 to TRBJ2-7, with TRBD1 as a possible D gene (7 bases). This CDR3 is 15 amino acids long. V was trimmed by 5 bases and J by 4 bases, leaving 18 bases between them. The germline gives CDR1 SEHNR, CDR2 FQNEAQ (reference sequence). CDR3 DNA sequence: TGTGCCAGCAGCCGCGGAGGGACAGCGCCATACGAGCAGTACTTC. It translates to CASSRGGTAPYEQYF.

The V call is TRBV24-1, the J call TRBJ2-1, with TRBD2 as a possible D gene (6 bases). Germline-derived CDR1 and CDR2 are KGHDR and SFDVKD. The CDR3 totals 15 residues. Trimming cost V 3 bases and J 6 bases, with 14 bases left between them. Here the CDR3 DNA reads TGTGCCACCAGTGATCCCGGGATAGCGGCCAATGAGCAGTTCTTC. Translation: CATSDPGIAANEQFF.

This clonotype occurred a few times. V is TRBV27 and J is TRBJ1-1; a weak D match, TRBD1 (6 bases). V lost 5 bases and J 1 base, leaving 14 bases between the germline ends. The CDR3 runs to 15 residues. Germline V gene lookup returns CDR1 MNHEY and CDR2 SMNVEV (reference sequence). The CDR3 region is CASSHRGGGNTEAFF. The CDR3 DNA reads as TGTGCCAGCAGTCACCGTGGAGGGGGGAACACTGAAGCTTTCTTT.

In this sample, this clonotype turned up a few times. The chain carries TRBV27 and TRBJ1-2; 8 nucleotides match TRBD1. Looked up from germline, CDR1 is MNHEY and CDR2 is SMNVEV (reference sequence). V was pared by 3 bases and J by 0 bases, with 6 bases of the junction left unmatched. The CDR3 contains 16 residues. As DNA, the CDR3 is TGTGCCAGCAGTTTTTCAGGACAGGGCTCTAACTATGGCTACACCTTC. Amino acids: CASSFSGQGSNYGYTF.

This clonotype has a count of ten or more. Germline is not matched at one junction end, which may reflect a read error. The rearrangement links TRBV12-3 or TRBV12-4 to TRBJ1-1; no firm D call. This CDR3 has 13 residues. The CDR3 here is CASSLGVGTEAFF. In DNA, the CDR3 is TGCGCCAGCAGCTTAGGCGTGGGCACTGAAGCTTTCTTT.

Points on this clonotype: At one of its ends the junction is not consistent with the germline gene, which may arise from a read error. The V call is TRBV7-9, the J call TRBJ2-5; 7 nucleotides line up with TRBD1. CDR1 SEHNR and CDR2 FQNEAQ come from the germline V gene (reference sequence). The CDR3 totals 14 residues. CDR3 DNA sequence: TGTGTCAGCAGCCCTGGGACAGCACAAGAGACCCAGTACTTC. The encoded protein is CVSSPGTAQETQYF.

This clonotype occurred a few times. The genes are TRBV24-1 and TRBJ2-3, with D perhaps TRBD1 (5 bases). V dropped 4 bases and J dropped 4 bases, with 20 bases sitting between them. This CDR3 has 17 residues. Germline values: CDR1 KGHDR, CDR2 SFDVKD. The CDR3 spells CATSDPPDSRRADTQYF. CDR3 nucleotides: TGTGCCACCAGTGACCCACCCGACAGTAGGAGAGCAGATACGCAGTATTTT.